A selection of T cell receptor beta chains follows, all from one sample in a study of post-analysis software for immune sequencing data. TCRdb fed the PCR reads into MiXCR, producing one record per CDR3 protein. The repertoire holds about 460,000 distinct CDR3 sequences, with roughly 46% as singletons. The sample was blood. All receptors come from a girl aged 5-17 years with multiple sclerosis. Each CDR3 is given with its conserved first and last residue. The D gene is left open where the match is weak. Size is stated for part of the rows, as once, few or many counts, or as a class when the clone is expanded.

CDR3nt: TGTGCCAGCAGCCAAGAGGGCCGACCGGGACTAGCGTCGAATGAGCAGTTCTTC; CDR3aa: CASSQEGRPGLASNEQFF; abundance: few; j_gene: TRBJ2-1; len: 18; v_gene: TRBV3-1; d_gene: TRBD2
CDR3nt: TGCGCCAGCAGCTTGGAACAGGGAGGCAAAAACATTCAGTACTTC; CDR3aa: CASSLEQGGKNIQYF; abundance: few; j_gene: TRBJ2-4; len: 15; v_gene: TRBV5-1; d_gene: -
CDR3nt: TGTGCCACCAGCACTGAGCCCGGGACTAGCGGGAACGTTGGCACAGATACGCAGTATTTT; CDR3aa: CATSTEPGTSGNVGTDTQYF; abundance: -; j_gene: TRBJ2-3; len: 20; v_gene: TRBV15; d_gene: TRBD2
CDR3nt: TGCGCCAGCAGCCTACTGGGACTAGCGGGTAGAGATACGCAGTATTTT; CDR3aa: CASSLLGLAGRDTQYF; abundance: -; j_gene: TRBJ2-3; len: 16; v_gene: TRBV4-1; d_gene: TRBD2
CDR3nt: TGCAGTGCTAGAGGCACAGTAACGGGTGAGACCCAGTACTTC; CDR3aa: CSARGTVTGETQYF; abundance: -; j_gene: TRBJ2-5; len: 14; v_gene: TRBV20-1; d_gene: -
CDR3nt: TGTGCCAGCAGTGGCCTGACTAGTAGCGGCACAGATACGCAGTATTTT; CDR3aa: CASSGLTSSGTDTQYF; abundance: -; j_gene: TRBJ2-3; len: 16; v_gene: TRBV6-1; d_gene: -
CDR3nt: TGTGCCATCAGAGATCCGGGACTAGCGATTGTGGATGAGCAGTTCTTC; CDR3aa: CAIRDPGLAIVDEQFF; abundance: -; j_gene: TRBJ2-1; len: 16; v_gene: TRBV10-3; d_gene: TRBD2
CDR3nt: TGTGCCACCAGTGATCCGAGCGCAGATACGCAGTATTTT; CDR3aa: CATSDPSADTQYF; abundance: -; j_gene: TRBJ2-3; len: 13; v_gene: TRBV24-1; d_gene: -
CDR3nt: TGCAGCGGACGCGGGGTTGGAAGGTACAATGAGCAGTTCTTC; CDR3aa: CSGRGVGRYNEQFF; abundance: -; j_gene: TRBJ2-1; len: 14; v_gene: TRBV29-1; d_gene: -
CDR3nt: TGTGCCAGCAGCGTAGTAAGTCGCACAGATACGCAGTATTTT; CDR3aa: CASSVVSRTDTQYF; abundance: -; j_gene: TRBJ2-3; len: 14; v_gene: TRBV9; d_gene: -
CDR3nt: TGCGCCAGCAGCCAAGACCGTAGGCAGAGCACAGATACGCAGTATTTT; CDR3aa: CASSQDRRQSTDTQYF; abundance: -; j_gene: TRBJ2-3; len: 16; v_gene: TRBV4-1; d_gene: -
CDR3nt: TGTGCCAGCAGCCCCTACGAGGGTAATACGCAGTATTTT; CDR3aa: CASSPYEGNTQYF; abundance: -; j_gene: TRBJ2-3; len: 13; v_gene: TRBV6-6; d_gene: -
CDR3nt: TGTGCCAGCAGCCAAGATGGGACCTATGTAGCCAAAAACATTCAGTACTTC; CDR3aa: CASSQDGTYVAKNIQYF; abundance: few; j_gene: TRBJ2-4; len: 17; v_gene: TRBV4-2; d_gene: -
CDR3nt: TGCAGCGTAACAGGACTAGCGGTCTCGGCGGGGTTCTTC; CDR3aa: CSVTGLAVSAGFF; abundance: -; j_gene: TRBJ2-1; len: 13; v_gene: TRBV29-1; d_gene: TRBD2
CDR3nt: TGTGCCAGCAGCTCGGACAGTTATAATTCACCCCTCCACTTT; CDR3aa: CASSSDSYNSPLHF; abundance: -; j_gene: TRBJ1-6; len: 14; v_gene: TRBV7-2; d_gene: -
CDR3nt: TGCGCCAGCAGCCCTATGACTAGTTCATGGGAGCAGTTCTTC; CDR3aa: CASSPMTSSWEQFF; abundance: -; j_gene: TRBJ2-1; len: 14; v_gene: TRBV4-1; d_gene: -
CDR3nt: TGTGCCAGCAGTTTTGGGGAATTTGAGACCCAGTACTTC; CDR3aa: CASSFGEFETQYF; abundance: few; j_gene: TRBJ2-5; len: 13; v_gene: TRBV28; d_gene: -
CDR3nt: TGCAGTGCTTCTCTAAGGACACACAGCAATCAGCCCCAGCATTTT; CDR3aa: CSASLRTHSNQPQHF; abundance: few; j_gene: TRBJ1-5; len: 15; v_gene: TRBV20-1; d_gene: -
CDR3nt: TGCAGTGCTAGAGATCCCACGCCGTCCGGGGCCCAGTACTTC; CDR3aa: CSARDPTPSGAQYF; abundance: -; j_gene: TRBJ2-7; len: 14; v_gene: TRBV20-1; d_gene: -
CDR3nt: TGTGCCAGCAGTACTAGCGGGAGCCCTCCCTACAATGAGCAGTTCTTC; CDR3aa: CASSTSGSPPYNEQFF; abundance: few; j_gene: TRBJ2-1; len: 16; v_gene: TRBV7-9; d_gene: TRBD2
CDR3nt: TGCGCCAGCAGATTGGGGGGAGCAATGAACAATGAGCAGTTCTTC; CDR3aa: CASRLGGAMNNEQFF; abundance: -; j_gene: TRBJ2-1; len: 15; v_gene: TRBV4-1; d_gene: -
CDR3nt: TGTGCCAGCAGCCAAGATTGGGGGGCGGGGAACACTGAAGCTTTCTTT; CDR3aa: CASSQDWGAGNTEAFF; abundance: -; j_gene: TRBJ1-1; len: 16; v_gene: TRBV4-2; d_gene: -
CDR3nt: TGCGCCAGCAGCTCGCTGGGTGACAACTATGGCTACACCTTC; CDR3aa: CASSSLGDNYGYTF; abundance: few; j_gene: TRBJ1-2; len: 14; v_gene: TRBV5-1; d_gene: -
CDR3nt: TGCAGTGCTACCGGACCCTCTAACTATGGCTACACCTTC; CDR3aa: CSATGPSNYGYTF; abundance: -; j_gene: TRBJ1-2; len: 13; v_gene: TRBV20-1; d_gene: -
CDR3nt: TGTGCCAGCAGCGTAGAGACGGCCATAGGGGAGCAGTACTTC; CDR3aa: CASSVETAIGEQYF; abundance: -; j_gene: TRBJ2-7; len: 14; v_gene: TRBV9; d_gene: -
CDR3nt: TGCAGTGCAACAGCGGGACGCACAGATACGCAGTATTTT; CDR3aa: CSATAGRTDTQYF; abundance: -; j_gene: TRBJ2-3; len: 13; v_gene: TRBV20-1; d_gene: TRBD2
CDR3nt: TGCGCCAGCAGCCCAGGACAGGGAAGGCGGGATACGCAGTATTTT; CDR3aa: CASSPGQGRRDTQYF; abundance: -; j_gene: TRBJ2-3; len: 15; v_gene: TRBV4-1; d_gene: TRBD1
CDR3nt: TGCAGCGCCATGACGGGACAGGCCGGACGACCCTACGAGCAGTACTTC; CDR3aa: CSAMTGQAGRPYEQYF; abundance: few; j_gene: TRBJ2-7; len: 16; v_gene: TRBV29-1; d_gene: TRBD1